This T cell receptor (beta chain) originates from a study of blood T cells in healthy people across ages. Study-level results: Researchers report that TCR beta diversity correlated strongly with naive T cell percentage.

The CDR3 loop spans 19 amino acids. With 1 base removed from V and 0 bases from J, the gap between germline ends came to 23 bases. The germline V gene has CDR1 SGHRS and CDR2 YFSETQ. In regard to this clonotype: Its antigen is unknown.

A J-beta primer mix and a sample-barcoded 5' primer were used in a second PCR of roughly 7 to 12 cycles. TCRdb processed the 5' RACE reads anew with MiXCR; each CDR3 protein has one entry. The profile covers some 1.6 million distinct CDR3 sequences, with about 35% appearing a single time and around 11% taken by the ten largest. The sequenced material came from blood. The chain links TRBV5-1 to TRBJ2-7; tentatively, D is TRBD2 (6 bases). The source of this sequence is a woman aged 25 to 39 in good health. In DNA form, the CDR3 reads TGCGCCAGCAGCTTGTCCGTCGGAATTCCTAGCGCCCACTCCTACGAGCAGTACTTC. Translation gives CASSLSVGIPSAHSYEQYF.